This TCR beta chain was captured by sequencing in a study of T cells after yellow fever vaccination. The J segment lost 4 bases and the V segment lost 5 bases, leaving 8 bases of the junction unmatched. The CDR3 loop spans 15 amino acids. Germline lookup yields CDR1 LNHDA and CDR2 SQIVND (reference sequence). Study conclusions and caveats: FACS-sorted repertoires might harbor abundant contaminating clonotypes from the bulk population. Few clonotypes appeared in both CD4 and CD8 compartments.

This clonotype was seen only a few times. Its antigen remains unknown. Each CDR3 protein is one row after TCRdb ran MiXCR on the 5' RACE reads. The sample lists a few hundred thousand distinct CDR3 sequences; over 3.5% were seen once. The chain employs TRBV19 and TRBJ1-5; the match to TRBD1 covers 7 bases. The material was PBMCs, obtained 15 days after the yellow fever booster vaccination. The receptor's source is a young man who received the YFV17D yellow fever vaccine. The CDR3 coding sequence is TGTGCCAGTAGTTGGAATAGGGGGCGGAATCAGCCCCAGCATTTT. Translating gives CASSWNRGRNQPQHF. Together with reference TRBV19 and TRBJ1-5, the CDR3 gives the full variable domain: DGGITQSPKYLFRKEGQNVTLSCEQNLNHDAMYWYRQDPGQGLRLIYYSQIVNDFQKGDIAEGYSVSREKKESFPLTVTSAQKNPTAFYLCASSWNRGRNQPQHFGDGTRLSIL.